This entry lists 2 T cell receptor beta chains sequenced from one sample in a study of T cell responses to AZD1222 COVID-19 vaccine. Using immunoSEQ multiplex PCR, the repertoire was profiled, and TCRdb retains in-frame clones only, with some absent. This repertoire shows 120,000 or so clones, more than 65% found once; its top ten account for 27%. Sequences were derived from peripheral blood, sampled 28 days after the second AZD1222 dose. The source of these receptors is an adult who received the AZD1222 COVID-19 vaccine.

The chain couples TRBV4-3 to TRBJ1-1; the match to TRBD1 covers 8 bases. V shed 5 bases, J shed 1 base, and the junction held 18 bases outside the gene matches. CDR1 is LGHNA, CDR2 YSLEER, per germline. There are 19 residues in the CDR3. This CDR3 reads CASSVRYPPDREGNTEAFF. As DNA, the CDR3 is TGCGCCAGCAGCGTCAGATACCCACCGGACAGGGAGGGGAACACTGAAGCTTTCTTT.

The chain carries TRBV28 and TRBJ1-4; D ambiguous. This CDR3 contains 12 residues. Germline CDR1 MDHEN, CDR2 SYDVKM. V lost 5 bases, J lost 7 bases, and 8 bases lay in between. CDR3 loop: CASSPMGEKLFF. The CDR3 DNA reads as TGTGCCAGCAGTCCGATGGGTGAAAAACTGTTTTTT.